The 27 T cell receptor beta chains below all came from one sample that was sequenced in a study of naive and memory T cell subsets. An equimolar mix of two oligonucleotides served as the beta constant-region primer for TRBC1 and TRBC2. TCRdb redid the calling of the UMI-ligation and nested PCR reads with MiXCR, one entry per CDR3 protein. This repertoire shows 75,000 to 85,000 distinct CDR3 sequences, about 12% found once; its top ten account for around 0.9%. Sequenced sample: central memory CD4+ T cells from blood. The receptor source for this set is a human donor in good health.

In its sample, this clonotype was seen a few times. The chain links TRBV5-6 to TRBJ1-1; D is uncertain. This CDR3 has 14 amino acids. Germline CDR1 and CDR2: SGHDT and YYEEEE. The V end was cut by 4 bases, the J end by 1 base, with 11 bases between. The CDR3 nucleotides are TGTGCCAGCAGCCTGACACAGAGGAACACTGAAGCTTTCTTT. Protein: CASSLTQRNTEAFF.

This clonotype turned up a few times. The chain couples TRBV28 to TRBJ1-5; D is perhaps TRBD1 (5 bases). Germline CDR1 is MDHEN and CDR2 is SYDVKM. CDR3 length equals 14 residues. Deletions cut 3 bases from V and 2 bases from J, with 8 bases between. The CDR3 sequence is CASSLGGGNQPQHF. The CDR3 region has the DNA TGTGCCAGCAGTTTGGGGGGAGGCAATCAGCCCCAGCATTTT.

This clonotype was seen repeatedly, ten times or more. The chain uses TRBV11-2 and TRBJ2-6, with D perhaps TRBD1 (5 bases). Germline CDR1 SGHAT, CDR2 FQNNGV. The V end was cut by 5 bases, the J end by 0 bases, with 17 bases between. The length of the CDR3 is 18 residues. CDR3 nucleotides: TGTGCCAGCAGCGGAAGTTCAGGGCCCTTCTCTGGGGCCAACGTCCTGACTTTC. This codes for CASSGSSGPFSGANVLTF.

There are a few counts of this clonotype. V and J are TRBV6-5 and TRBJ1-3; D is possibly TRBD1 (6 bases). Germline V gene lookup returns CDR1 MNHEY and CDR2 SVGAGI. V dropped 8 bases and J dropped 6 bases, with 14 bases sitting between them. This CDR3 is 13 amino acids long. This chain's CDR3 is CASRGGPANTIYF. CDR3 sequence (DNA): TGTGCCAGCCGGGGGGGGCCTGCAAACACCATATATTTT.

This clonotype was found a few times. The CDR3 here is CASSLGKDTQYF. The DNA of the CDR3 is TGTGCCAGCAGCTTAGGGAAAGATACGCAGTATTTT. The V call is TRBV7-2, the J call TRBJ2-3, with unresolved D. V shed 1 base and J shed 5 bases, with 4 bases lying between them. Germline V gives CDR1 SGHTA, CDR2 FQGNSA. This CDR3 has 12 residues.

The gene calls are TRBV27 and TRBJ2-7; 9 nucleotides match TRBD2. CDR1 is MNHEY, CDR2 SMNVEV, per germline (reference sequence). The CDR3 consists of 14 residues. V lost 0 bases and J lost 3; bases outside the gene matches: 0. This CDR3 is CASSLSSGGYEQYF. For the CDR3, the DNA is TGTGCCAGCAGTTTATCTAGCGGGGGCTACGAGCAGTACTTC.

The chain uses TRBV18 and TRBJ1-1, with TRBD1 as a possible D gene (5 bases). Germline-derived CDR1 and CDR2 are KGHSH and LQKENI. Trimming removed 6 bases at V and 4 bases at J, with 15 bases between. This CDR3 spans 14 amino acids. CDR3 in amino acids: CASSETGRGTEAFF. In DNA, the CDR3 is TGTGCCAGCTCCGAAACGGGGAGGGGCACTGAAGCTTTCTTT.

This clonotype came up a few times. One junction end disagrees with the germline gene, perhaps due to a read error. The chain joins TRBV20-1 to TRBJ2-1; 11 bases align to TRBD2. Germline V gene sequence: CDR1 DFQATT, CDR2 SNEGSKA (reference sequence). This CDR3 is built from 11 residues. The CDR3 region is CSAASPTSGKF. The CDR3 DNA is TGCAGTGCTGCGAGTCCGACTAGCGGGAAGTTC.

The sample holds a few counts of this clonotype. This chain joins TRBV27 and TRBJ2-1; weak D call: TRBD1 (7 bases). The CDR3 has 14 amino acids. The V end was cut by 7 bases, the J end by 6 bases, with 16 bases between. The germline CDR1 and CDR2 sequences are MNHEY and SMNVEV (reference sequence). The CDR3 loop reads CASTRGAGINEQFF. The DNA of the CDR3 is TGTGCCAGCACCAGGGGGGCCGGGATCAATGAGCAGTTCTTC.

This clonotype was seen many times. CDR3 nucleotides: TGTGCCAGCAGTTTCCCCGAGACACAAGAGACCCAGTACTTC. This translates into CASSFPETQETQYF. V usage is TRBV12-3 or TRBV12-4 and J usage is TRBJ2-5; no clear D. The CDR3 totals 14 residues. Trimming cost V 3 bases and J 2 bases, with 10 bases left between them.

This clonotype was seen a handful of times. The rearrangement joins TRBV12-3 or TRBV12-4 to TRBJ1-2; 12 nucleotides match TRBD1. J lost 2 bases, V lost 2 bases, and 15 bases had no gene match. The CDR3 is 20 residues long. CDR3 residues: CASSLIPKRGQGAGNYGYTF. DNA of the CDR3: TGTGCCAGCAGTTTAATCCCTAAACGGGGACAGGGGGCCGGGAACTATGGCTACACCTTC.

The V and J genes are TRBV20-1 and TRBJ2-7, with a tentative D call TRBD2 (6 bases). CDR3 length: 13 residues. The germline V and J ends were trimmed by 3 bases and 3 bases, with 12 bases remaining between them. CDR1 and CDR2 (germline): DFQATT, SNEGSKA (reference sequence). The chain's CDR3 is CSASAGTHYEQYF. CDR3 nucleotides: TGCAGTGCTAGTGCGGGAACACACTACGAGCAGTACTTC.

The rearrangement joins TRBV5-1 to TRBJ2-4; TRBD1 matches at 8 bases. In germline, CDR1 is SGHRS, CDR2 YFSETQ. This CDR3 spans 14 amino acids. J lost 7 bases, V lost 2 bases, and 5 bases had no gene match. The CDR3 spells CASSFGQGPNIQYF. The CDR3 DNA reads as TGCGCCAGCAGCTTCGGACAGGGTCCCAACATTCAGTACTTC.

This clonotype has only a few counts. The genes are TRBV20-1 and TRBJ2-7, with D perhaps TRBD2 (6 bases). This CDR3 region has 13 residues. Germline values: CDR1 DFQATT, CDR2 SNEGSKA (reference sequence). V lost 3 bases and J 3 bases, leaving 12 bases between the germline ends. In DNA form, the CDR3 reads TGCAGTGCTAGGCGGGGCCAGAGCTACGAGCAGTACTTC. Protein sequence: CSARRGQSYEQYF.

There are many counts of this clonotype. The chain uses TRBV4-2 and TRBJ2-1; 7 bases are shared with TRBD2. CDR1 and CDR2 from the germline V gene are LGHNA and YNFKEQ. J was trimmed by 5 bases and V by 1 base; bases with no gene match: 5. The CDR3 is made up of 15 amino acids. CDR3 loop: CASSQAPSGNNEQFF. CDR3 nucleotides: TGTGCCAGCAGCCAAGCCCCTAGCGGAAACAATGAGCAGTTCTTC.

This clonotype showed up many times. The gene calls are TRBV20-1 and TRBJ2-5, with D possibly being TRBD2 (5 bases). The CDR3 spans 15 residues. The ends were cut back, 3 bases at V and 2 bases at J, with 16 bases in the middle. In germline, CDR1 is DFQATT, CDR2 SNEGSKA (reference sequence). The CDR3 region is CSARTLSGHQETQYF. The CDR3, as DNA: TGCAGTGCTAGGACGCTAAGCGGTCATCAAGAGACCCAGTACTTC.

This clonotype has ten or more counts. CDR3 DNA sequence: TGCAGTGCTAGAGACTCGGGACTCACCGCTTTGAGGGAGCAGTACTTC. This codes for CSARDSGLTALREQYF. This chain joins TRBV20-1 and TRBJ2-7, with TRBD2 as a possible D gene (6 bases). The CDR3 spans 16 residues. CDR1 and CDR2 (germline): DFQATT, SNEGSKA (reference sequence). The V and J ends lost 0 bases and 7 bases respectively, with 22 bases between them.

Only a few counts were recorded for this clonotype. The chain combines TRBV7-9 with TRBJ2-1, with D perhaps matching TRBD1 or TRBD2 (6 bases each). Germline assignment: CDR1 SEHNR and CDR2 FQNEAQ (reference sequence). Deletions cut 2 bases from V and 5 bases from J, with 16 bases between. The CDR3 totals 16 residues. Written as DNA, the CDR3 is TGTGCCAGCAGCTTAATGGGGGCGGGAATGGACAATGAGCAGTTCTTC. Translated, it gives CASSLMGAGMDNEQFF.

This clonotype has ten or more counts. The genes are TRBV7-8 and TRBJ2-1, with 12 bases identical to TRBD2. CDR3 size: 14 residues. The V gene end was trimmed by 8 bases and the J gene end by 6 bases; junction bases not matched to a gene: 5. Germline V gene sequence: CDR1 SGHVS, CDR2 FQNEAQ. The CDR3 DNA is TGTGCCAGCGATCCTAGCGGGAGGGCCAATGAGCAGTTCTTC. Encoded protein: CASDPSGRANEQFF.

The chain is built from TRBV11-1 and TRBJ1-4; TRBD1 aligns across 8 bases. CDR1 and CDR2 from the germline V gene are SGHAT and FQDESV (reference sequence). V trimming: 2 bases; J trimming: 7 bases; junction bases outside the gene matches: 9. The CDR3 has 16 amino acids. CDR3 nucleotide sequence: TGTGCCAGCAGCTTACGTCCAGGGGGCGCCGGTGAAAAACTGTTTTTT. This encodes CASSLRPGGAGEKLFF.

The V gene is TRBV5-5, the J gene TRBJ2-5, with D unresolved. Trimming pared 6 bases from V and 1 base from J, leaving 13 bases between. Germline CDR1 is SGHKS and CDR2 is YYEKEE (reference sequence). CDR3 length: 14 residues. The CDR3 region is CASNTRRSQETQYF. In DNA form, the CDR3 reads TGTGCCAGCAACACCCGGCGATCCCAAGAGACCCAGTACTTC.

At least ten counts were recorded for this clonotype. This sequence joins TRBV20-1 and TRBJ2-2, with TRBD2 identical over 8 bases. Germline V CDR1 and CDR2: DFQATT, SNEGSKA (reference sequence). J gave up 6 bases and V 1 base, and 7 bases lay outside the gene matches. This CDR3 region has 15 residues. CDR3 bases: TGCAGTGCTAGAGGCCTTAAAGCGGGAGCCGGGGAGCTGTTTTTT. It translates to CSARGLKAGAGELFF.

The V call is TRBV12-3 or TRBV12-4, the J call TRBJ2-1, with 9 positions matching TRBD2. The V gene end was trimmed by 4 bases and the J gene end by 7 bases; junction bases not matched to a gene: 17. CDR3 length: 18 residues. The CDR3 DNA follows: TGTGCCAGCAGTTCAGCCGCAAAACCTAGCGGGACCGCGAATGAGCAGTTCTTC. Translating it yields CASSSAAKPSGTANEQFF.

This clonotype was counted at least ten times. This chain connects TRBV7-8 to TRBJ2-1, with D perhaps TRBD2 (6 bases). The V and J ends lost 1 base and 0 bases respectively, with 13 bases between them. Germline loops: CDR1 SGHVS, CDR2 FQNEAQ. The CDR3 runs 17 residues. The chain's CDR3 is CASSLGLGRSSYNEQFF. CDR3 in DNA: TGTGCCAGCAGCTTAGGGTTGGGGAGGAGCTCCTACAATGAGCAGTTCTTC.

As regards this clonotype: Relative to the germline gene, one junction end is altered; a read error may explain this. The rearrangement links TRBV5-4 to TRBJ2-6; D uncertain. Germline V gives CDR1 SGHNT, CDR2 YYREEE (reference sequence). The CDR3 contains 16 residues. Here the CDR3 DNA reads TGTGTCAGCAGCTTGAGCAGGATCTCTGGGGCCAACGTCCTGACTTTC. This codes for CVSSLSRISGANVLTF.

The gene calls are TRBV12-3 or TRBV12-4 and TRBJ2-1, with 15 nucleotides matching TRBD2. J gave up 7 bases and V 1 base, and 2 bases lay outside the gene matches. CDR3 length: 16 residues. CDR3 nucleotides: TGTGCCAGCAGTTTAGGGGGGACTAGCGGGAGGAATGAGCAGTTCTTC. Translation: CASSLGGTSGRNEQFF.

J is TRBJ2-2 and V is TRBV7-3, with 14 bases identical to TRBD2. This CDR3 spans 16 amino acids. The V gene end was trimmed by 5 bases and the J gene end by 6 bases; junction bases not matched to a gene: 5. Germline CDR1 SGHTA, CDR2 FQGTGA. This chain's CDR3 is CASSPGTSGGPGELFF. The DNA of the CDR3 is TGTGCCAGCAGCCCGGGGACTAGCGGGGGCCCCGGGGAGCTGTTTTTT.